The 10 T cell receptor beta chains in this list originate from one sample, sequenced in a study of beta chain features in type 1 diabetes. No antigen has been assigned to these receptors. Study-level results: Shortening of TCRB CDR3s, moderate but significant, appeared in all four CD4+ subsets of Type 1 diabetes patients.

Since all of the isolated RNA was reverse transcribed, expressed TCRB transcripts were what got sequenced. Libraries were prepared by immunoSEQ multiplex PCR; TCRdb keeps only in-frame clonotypes and omits some of them. The table shows about 240,000 clones, with approximately 15% occurring only once. Sequencing input: naive CD4+ T cells from blood. Every receptor here comes from a man aged 25-45 years with type 1 diabetes.

J is TRBJ1-1 and V is TRBV5-1; D might be TRBD1 (6 bases). V shed 7 bases and J shed 1 base, with 14 bases lying between them. The CDR3 totals 14 residues. CDR1 is SGHRS and CDR2 is YFSETQ in the germline V gene. The CDR3 region is CASAPDRTNTEAFF. The CDR3 nucleotides are TGCGCCAGCGCCCCCGACAGGACGAACACTGAAGCTTTCTTT.

Only a few counts were recorded for this clone. The V call is TRBV5-4, the J call TRBJ2-5; 7 bases map to TRBD1. This CDR3 spans 14 amino acids. Per the germline V gene, CDR1 is SGHNT and CDR2 is YYREEE (reference sequence). V was pared by 4 bases and J by 4 bases, with 7 bases of the junction left unmatched. CDR3 region: CASSPDRALETQYF. The CDR3 DNA reads TGTGCCAGCAGCCCAGACAGGGCGCTAGAGACCCAGTACTTC.

V gene TRBV2 combines with J gene TRBJ1-2; 7 bases agree with TRBD1. Germline V lookup: CDR1 SNHLY, CDR2 FYNNEI. J gave up 4 bases and V 6 bases, and 8 bases lay outside the gene matches. The CDR3 has 14 residues. CDR3 region: CASSGTGTVYGYTF. As DNA, the CDR3 is TGTGCCAGCAGCGGAACAGGGACAGTCTATGGCTACACCTTC.

This clone has just a few counts. J is TRBJ2-1 and V is TRBV7-2; TRBD2 matches 9 bases. J was trimmed by 0 bases and V by 5 bases; bases with no gene match: 5. This CDR3 is 16 amino acids long. The germline V gene has CDR1 SGHTA and CDR2 FQGNSA. CDR3 DNA sequence: TGTGCCAGCAGCCGCGGGGGGGGGAGCTCCTACAATGAGCAGTTCTTC. Translating it yields CASSRGGGSSYNEQFF.

This clone was picked up a small number of times. The chain combines TRBV2 with TRBJ1-1, with a weak D call TRBD1 (6 bases). This CDR3 comprises 14 residues. CDR1 SNHLY and CDR2 FYNNEI come from the germline V gene. V was cut by 2 bases and J by 1 base, with 8 bases left in between. CDR3 nucleotides: TGTGCCAGCAGTGAACAGGGGCCGAACACTGAAGCTTTCTTT. Protein sequence: CASSEQGPNTEAFF. The variable domain in full, with the rest retrieved from reference TRBV2 and TRBJ1-1, is EPEVTQTPSHQVTQMGQEVILRCVPISNHLYFYWYRQILGQKVEFLVSFYNNEISEKSEIFDDQFSVERPDGSNFTLKIRSTKLEDSAMYFCASSEQGPNTEAFFGQGTRLTVV.

The J gene is TRBJ1-2, the V gene TRBV27; D is possibly TRBD1 (5 bases). Between the trimmed V and J ends, which lost 4 bases and 7 bases, there was a span of 19 bases. The CDR3 contains 15 residues. CDR1 MNHEY and CDR2 SMNVEV come from the germline V gene (reference sequence). The CDR3, as DNA: TGTGCCAGCAGTTCACCGGGACTCCCTCGGAGTGGCTACACCTTC. This sequence encodes CASSSPGLPRSGYTF.

The rearrangement links TRBV30 to TRBJ2-2; D may be TRBD1 (6 bases). This CDR3 region has 13 residues. CDR1 is GTSNPN and CDR2 is SVGIG in the germline V gene (reference sequence). CDR3 nucleotides: TGTGCGTTACAGGGAAGAGACACCGGGGAGCTGTTTTTT. Protein: CALQGRDTGELFF.

This chain connects TRBV2 to TRBJ2-1; TRBD2 aligns across 9 bases. The CDR3 loop spans 16 amino acids. The V gene's germline CDR1 is SNHLY and CDR2 FYNNEI. V was clipped by 6 bases and J by 3 bases; unmatched bases: 9. CDR3 coding DNA: TGTGCCAGCAGGGCCATAGCGGGGGTGGTCTACAATGAGCAGTTCTTC. Translated: CASRAIAGVVYNEQFF.

This chain uses TRBV5-1 with TRBJ2-3, with a possible D match to TRBD2 (7 bases). V was shortened by 0 bases and J by 4 bases, with 18 bases between the two germline ends. From germline, CDR1 is SGHRS and CDR2 YFSETQ. The CDR3 contains 17 residues. CDR3 bases: TGCGCCAGCAGCTTGGAGGCTAGCGGAAGGGGGTCAGATACGCAGTATTTT. Translated, it gives CASSLEASGRGSDTQYF.

This clone was seen a few times. J is TRBJ1-4 and V is TRBV25-1; D is unclear. This CDR3 is built from 11 residues. The germline CDR1 and CDR2 sequences are MGHDK and SYGVNS. Trimming shortened V by 8 bases and J by 6 bases, and 7 bases separated the two germline ends. CDR3 DNA sequence: TGTGCCAGCTTAGACTATGAAAAACTGTTTTTT. Translated, it gives CASLDYEKLFF.